The next 22 T cell receptor beta chains were all read from a single sample in a study of T-cell reconstitution after alpha-beta-depleted transplantation in children. The authors prepared the TCRbeta library with unique molecular identifiers. TCRdb called the PCR reads again in MiXCR, with one record for every CDR3 protein. Of 250,000 to 300,000 distinct CDR3 sequences in the sample, nearly 10% are singletons; the top ten hold around 10%. Sequenced material: PBMCs from the stem cell graft donor, taken from the stem cell graft. The receptors come from a human donor who donated a stem cell graft to a child with SCID.

This clonotype was observed a few times. This may be a read error, as it is one base from a much larger clone. The V gene is TRBV10-3, the J gene TRBJ1-5, with 10 bases that match TRBD1. Germline lookup yields CDR1 ENHRY and CDR2 SYGVKD. J lost 4 bases, V lost 6 bases, and 3 bases had no gene match. This CDR3 comprises 14 residues. The CDR3 nucleotides read TGTGCCATCAGCCGGGACAGGGGTAATCAGCCCCAGCATTTT. Translation: CAISRDRGNQPQHF.

This chain uses TRBV27 with TRBJ2-1; the D gene is possibly TRBD2 (6 bases). Germline V gene data show CDR1 as MNHEY and CDR2 as SMNVEV (reference sequence). CDR3 length: 13 residues. V lost 5 bases to trimming and J lost 5 bases, with 10 bases between them. CDR3: CASSPGENNEQFF. CDR3 DNA sequence: TGTGCCAGCAGTCCGGGGGAAAACAATGAGCAGTTCTTC.

This clonotype was detected only a few times. This sequence joins TRBV10-3 and TRBJ1-2; 8 nucleotides line up with TRBD1. Germline CDR1 and CDR2: ENHRY and SYGVKD. This CDR3 has 14 residues. V shed 11 bases, J shed 5 bases, and the junction held 13 bases outside the gene matches. The CDR3 reads CAVLTEGQAYGYTF. The CDR3 DNA reads TGTGCCGTTCTGACGGAGGGACAGGCGTATGGCTACACCTTC.

This clonotype was detected a few times. The V gene is TRBV25-1, the J gene TRBJ2-2; D possibly corresponds to TRBD1 (6 bases). Deletions cut 4 bases from V and 4 bases from J, with 22 bases between. This CDR3 is 18 amino acids long. In germline, CDR1 is MGHDK, CDR2 SYGVNS. The DNA for the CDR3 is TGTGCCAGCAGTGGGGCCGGGACATTCAATTCGGGCACCGGGGAGCTGTTTTTT. It yields the protein CASSGAGTFNSGTGELFF.

This clonotype appeared a few times. V and J are TRBV12-3 or TRBV12-4 and TRBJ2-2, with unresolved D. With 0 bases removed from V and 4 bases from J, the gap between germline ends came to 9 bases. The CDR3 runs 15 residues. CDR3 amino acids: CASSLARTFTGELFF. Here the CDR3 DNA reads TGTGCCAGCAGTTTAGCCAGGACGTTCACCGGGGAGCTGTTTTTT.

The chain links TRBV11-2 to TRBJ2-1; TRBD2 matches 12 bases. The CDR3 consists of 16 residues. Germline CDR1 and CDR2: SGHAT and FQNNGV. V dropped 1 base and J dropped 8; count of bases not matched to a gene: 6. DNA of the CDR3: TGTGCCAGCAGCTTAGGATCTAGCGGGGGGGCCGATGAGCAGTTCTTC. Its translation is CASSLGSSGGADEQFF.

The sample holds a few counts of this clonotype. V usage is TRBV27 and J usage is TRBJ2-7; no reliable D call. Deletions cut 0 bases from V and 5 bases from J, with 8 bases between. Germline CDR1 is MNHEY and CDR2 is SMNVEV (reference sequence). This CDR3 has 13 amino acids. In DNA form, the CDR3 reads TGTGCCAGCAGTTTATCGGGGTTCCACGAGCAGTACTTC. This encodes CASSLSGFHEQYF.

There are many counts of this clonotype. The chain joins TRBV10-2 to TRBJ2-2, with 12 bases fitting TRBD1. Germline trimming cut 5 bases from V and 5 bases from J; bases unmatched to any gene: 3. The CDR3 has 15 residues. The germline V gene has CDR1 WSHSY and CDR2 SAAADI. CDR3 amino acids: CASSPGQGATGELFF. In nucleotides, the CDR3 is TGCGCCAGCAGTCCGGGACAGGGGGCTACCGGGGAGCTGTTTTTT.

This clonotype was recorded a few times. The J gene is TRBJ1-2, the V gene TRBV4-1; D may be TRBD1 (6 bases). The CDR3 is made up of 14 amino acids. Germline loops: CDR1 MGHRA, CDR2 YSYEKL. Trimming removed 8 bases from V and 4 bases from J, with 17 bases in between. The CDR3 DNA follows: TGCGCCAGCGCCGCGGAGGGGGAGGCCTATGGCTACACCTTC. It codes for CASAAEGEAYGYTF.

The J gene is TRBJ2-1, the V gene TRBV7-9; 8 nucleotides align to TRBD2. The CDR3 loop spans 15 amino acids. The germline gives CDR1 SEHNR, CDR2 FQNEAQ (reference sequence). J gave up 6 bases and V 3 bases, and 7 bases lay outside the gene matches. CDR3 sequence: CASSLEARGVNEQFF. DNA of the CDR3: TGTGCCAGCAGCTTGGAGGCGCGGGGGGTCAATGAGCAGTTCTTC.

The table lists this clonotype with a few counts. The V call is TRBV9, the J call TRBJ2-7, with D hard to call. This CDR3 comprises 14 residues. Trimming took 0 bases from V and 1 from J, leaving 8 bases between them. In germline, CDR1 is SGDLS, CDR2 YYNGEE. This CDR3 is CASSVGGPSYEQYF. The CDR3 nucleotides read TGTGCCAGCAGCGTAGGGGGTCCATCCTACGAGCAGTACTTC.

V and J are TRBV5-1 and TRBJ2-2; no clear D gene. The CDR3 contains 14 residues. Germline CDR1 reads SGHRS; CDR2 reads YFSETQ. The V end was cut by 7 bases, the J end by 0 bases, with 10 bases between. CDR3 protein: CASRRISNTGELFF. CDR3 coding DNA: TGCGCCAGCCGGCGGATTTCGAACACCGGGGAGCTGTTTTTT.

This clonotype came up once. The DNA for the CDR3 is TGTGCCTGCTGTCCAGGGGTAGGTGGAAACACCATATATTTT. It is translated as CACCPGVGGNTIYF. This rearrangement joins TRBV3-1 to TRBJ1-3; possible D gene TRBD1, 6 bases. With 11 bases removed from V and 3 bases from J, the gap between germline ends came to 17 bases. CDR3 length equals 14 residues. Germline assignment: CDR1 LGHDT and CDR2 YNNKEL (reference sequence).

This clonotype occurred many times. The chain joins TRBV2 to TRBJ2-2; D not certain. Per the germline V gene, CDR1 is SNHLY and CDR2 is FYNNEI. The CDR3 totals 11 residues. Trimming took 8 bases from V and 3 from J, leaving 4 bases between them. CDR3 in amino acids: CASGDTGELFF. CDR3 bases: TGTGCCAGCGGAGACACCGGGGAGCTGTTTTTT.

This clonotype appeared many times. The chain uses TRBV5-1 and TRBJ2-7; 11 bases are shared with TRBD1. The CDR3 is made up of 16 amino acids. Germline V gene data show CDR1 as SGHRS and CDR2 as YFSETQ. The trim removed 4 bases at V and 1 base at J, leaving 7 bases unmatched. Here the CDR3 reads CASSAGQGAVSYEQYF. The CDR3 bases are TGCGCCAGCAGCGCAGGACAGGGGGCGGTTTCCTACGAGCAGTACTTC.

Only a few counts were recorded for this clonotype. The chain carries TRBV27 and TRBJ1-5; D not certain. The CDR3 length is 16 residues. V lost 4 bases and J 2 bases, leaving 15 bases between the germline ends. The germline CDR1 and CDR2 sequences are MNHEY and SMNVEV (reference sequence). CDR3 residues: CASSSEGNGRNQPQHF. Here the CDR3 DNA reads TGTGCCAGCAGTTCCGAGGGAAATGGTCGCAATCAGCCCCAGCATTTT.

This clonotype was detected only a few times. The chain uses TRBV7-9 and TRBJ2-1, with D unresolved. Looked up from germline, CDR1 is SEHNR and CDR2 is FQNEAQ (reference sequence). The V end was cut by 3 bases, the J end by 9 bases, with 9 bases between. The CDR3 runs to 12 residues. In nucleotides, the CDR3 is TGTGCCAGCAGCTTCCTTACTGGTGAGCAGTTCTTC. Translating it yields CASSFLTGEQFF.

With respect to this clonotype: The germline gene is not matched at one end of the junction; a read error may be the cause. This chain joins TRBV12-3 or TRBV12-4 and TRBJ2-1, with TRBD2 identical over 15 bases. This CDR3 is built from 17 residues. DNA of the CDR3: TGTGCCAGCAGTCGGACTAGCGGGGGGGCCTCCTCCAATGAGCAGTTCTTC. This gives the protein CASSRTSGGASSNEQFF.

The sample holds many counts of this clonotype. This rearrangement joins TRBV9 to TRBJ2-7, with 11 bases lining up with TRBD1. With V trimmed by 1 base and J by 4 bases, 4 bases remained unmatched. The V gene's germline CDR1 is SGDLS and CDR2 YYNGEE. The CDR3 is made up of 15 amino acids. For the CDR3, the DNA is TGTGCCAGCAGCGTATCCGGGACAGGGGGGTACGAGCAGTACTTC. It specifies CASSVSGTGGYEQYF. Full variable domain (remainder filled in from reference TRBV9 and TRBJ2-7): DSGVTQTPKHLITATGQRVTLRCSPRSGDLSVYWYQQSLDQGLQFLIQYYNGEERAKGNILERFSAQQFPDLHSELNLSSLELGDSALYFCASSVSGTGGYEQYFGPGTRLTVT.

This clonotype was counted many times. This chain joins TRBV7-2 and TRBJ1-6, with D unresolved. Trimming removed 6 bases from V and 7 bases from J, with 4 bases in between. The CDR3 is made up of 11 amino acids. The V gene's germline CDR1 is SGHTA and CDR2 FQGNSA. The CDR3 sequence: CASSLNSPLHF. The CDR3 nucleotides read TGTGCCAGCAGTTTAAATTCACCCCTCCACTTT.

This clonotype has at least ten counts. J is TRBJ1-5 and V is TRBV5-1; the D gene is possibly TRBD1 (5 bases). The CDR3 is made up of 15 amino acids. The V end was cut by 2 bases, the J end by 0 bases, with 9 bases between. Per germline, CDR1 SGHRS and CDR2 YFSETQ. In DNA form, the CDR3 reads TGCGCCAGCAGCTTACGGGGCCTTAGCAATCAGCCCCAGCATTTT. Amino acid sequence: CASSLRGLSNQPQHF.

The table lists this clonotype with a few counts. The rearrangement joins TRBV5-4 to TRBJ2-2, with 7 nucleotides matching TRBD1. V was clipped by 1 base and J by 5 bases; unmatched bases: 5. Germline V gene sequence: CDR1 SGHNT, CDR2 YYREEE (reference sequence). The CDR3 spans 15 residues. CDR3 nucleotides: TGTGCCAGCAGCTTGTGGGCAGGGGGAACCGGGGAGCTGTTTTTT. This encodes CASSLWAGGTGELFF.